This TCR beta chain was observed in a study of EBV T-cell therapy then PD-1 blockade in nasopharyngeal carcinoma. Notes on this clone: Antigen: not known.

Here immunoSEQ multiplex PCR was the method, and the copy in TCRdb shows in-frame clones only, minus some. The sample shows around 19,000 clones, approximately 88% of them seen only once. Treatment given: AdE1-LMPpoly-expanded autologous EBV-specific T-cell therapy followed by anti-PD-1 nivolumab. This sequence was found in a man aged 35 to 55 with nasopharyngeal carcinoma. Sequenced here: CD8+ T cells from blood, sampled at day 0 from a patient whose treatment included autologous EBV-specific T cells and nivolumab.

In DNA form, the CDR3 reads TGTGCCAGCAGCTTAGCGTTTCGGGCGGATAACACTGAAGCTTTCTTT. Amino acid sequence: CASSLAFRADNTEAFF. The gene calls are TRBV5-6 and TRBJ1-1; no firm D call. The germline V and J ends were trimmed by 2 bases and 2 bases, with 16 bases remaining between them. The CDR3 extends over 16 amino acids. CDR1 is SGHDT and CDR2 is YYEEEE in the germline V gene.